A selection of T cell receptor beta chains follows, all from one sample in a study of T cell changes during pregnancy in multiple sclerosis. The data were produced by immunoSEQ multiplex PCR, yet TCRdb's version contains in-frame clones alone and is incomplete. The sample includes tens of thousands of clones, roughly 92% seen only once; the top ten take 2.5% to 3.5%. Specimen: peripheral blood, collected in the third trimester of pregnancy. These receptors all come from a female donor in good health, enrolled as a control in a pregnancy study. Both conserved end residues are trimmed from each CDR3.

TRBV6-1,AGEQGQGTDTQY
TRBV6-5,ASSFRTDNSPLH
TRBV30,AWMRTSGGETQY
TRBV29-1,SAEGTANGEKLF
TRBV28,ASSLAVPGSMYGYT
TRBV4-2,ASSRTGPSSYNEQF
TRBV2,ASNRDGANVLT
TRBV19,ASSDTGKVISPLH
TRBV7-2,ASSLAGYSYEQY
TRBV7-9,ASKSGVGVNTEAF
TRBV10-1,ASSEHYNEQF
TRBV7-7,ASSPGTAIYEQY
TRBV14,ASSHSLTGGYYEQY
TRBV6-1,ASSDPGDIQY
TRBV30,AGGAETGGTEAF
TRBV5-4,ASSSGLAALSSYNEQF
TRBV10-1,ASSEIQGEGEAF
TRBV27,ASMFPRGAGTGELF
TRBV19,ASSKGRSYEQY
TRBV18,ASSPPGGIPYNSPLH
TRBV5-4,ASSLRLAEFTDTQY
TRBV11-2,ASSLVDSYGYT
TRBV9,ASSVGPGGGAYEQY
TRBV2,ASSPGTGSTDTQY
TRBV7-2,ASSLDGGAPDTQY
TRBV27,ASLAGTGFPDTQY